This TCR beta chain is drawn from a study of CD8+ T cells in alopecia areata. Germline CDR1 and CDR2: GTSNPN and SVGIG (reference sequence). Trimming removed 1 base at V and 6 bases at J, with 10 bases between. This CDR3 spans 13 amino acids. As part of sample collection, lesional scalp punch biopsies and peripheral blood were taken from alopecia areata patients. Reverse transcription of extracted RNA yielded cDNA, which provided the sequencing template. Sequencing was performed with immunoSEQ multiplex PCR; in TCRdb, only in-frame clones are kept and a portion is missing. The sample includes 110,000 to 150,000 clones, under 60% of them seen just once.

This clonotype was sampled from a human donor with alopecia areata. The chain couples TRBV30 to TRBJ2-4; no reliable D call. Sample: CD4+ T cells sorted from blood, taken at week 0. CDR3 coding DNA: TGTGCCTGGAGTGGGACCCTTCGAAACATTCAGTACTTC. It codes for CAWSGTLRNIQYF.